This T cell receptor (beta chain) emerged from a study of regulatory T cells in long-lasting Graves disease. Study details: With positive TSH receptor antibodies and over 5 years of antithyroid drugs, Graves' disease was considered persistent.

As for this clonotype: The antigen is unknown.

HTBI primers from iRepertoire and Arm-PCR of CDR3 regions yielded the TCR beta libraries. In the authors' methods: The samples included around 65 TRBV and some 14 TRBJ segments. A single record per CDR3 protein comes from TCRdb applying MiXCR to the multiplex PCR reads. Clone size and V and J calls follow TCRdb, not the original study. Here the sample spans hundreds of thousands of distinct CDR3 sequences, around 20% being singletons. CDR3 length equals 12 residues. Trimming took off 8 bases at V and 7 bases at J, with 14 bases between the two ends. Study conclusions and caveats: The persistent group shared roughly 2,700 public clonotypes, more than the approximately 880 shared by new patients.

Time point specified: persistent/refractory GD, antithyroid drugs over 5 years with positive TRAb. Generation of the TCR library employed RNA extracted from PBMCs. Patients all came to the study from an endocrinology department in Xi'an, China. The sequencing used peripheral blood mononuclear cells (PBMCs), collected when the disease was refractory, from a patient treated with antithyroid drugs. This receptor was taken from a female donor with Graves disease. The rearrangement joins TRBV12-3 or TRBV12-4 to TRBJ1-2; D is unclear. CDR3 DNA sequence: TGTGCCAGCGAGAGTGGATTAGGTGGCTACACCTTC. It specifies CASESGLGGYTF.